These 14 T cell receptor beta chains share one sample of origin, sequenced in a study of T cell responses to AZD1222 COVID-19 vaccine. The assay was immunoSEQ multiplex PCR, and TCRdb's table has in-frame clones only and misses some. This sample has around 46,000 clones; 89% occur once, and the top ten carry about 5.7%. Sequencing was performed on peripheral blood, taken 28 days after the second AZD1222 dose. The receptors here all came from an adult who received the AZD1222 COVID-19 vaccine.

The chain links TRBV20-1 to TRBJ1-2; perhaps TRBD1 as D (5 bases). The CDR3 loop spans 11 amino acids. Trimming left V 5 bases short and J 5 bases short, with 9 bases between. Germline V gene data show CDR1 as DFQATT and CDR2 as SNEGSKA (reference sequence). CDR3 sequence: CSAEGQYGYTF. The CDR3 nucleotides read TGCAGTGCTGAGGGGCAGTATGGCTACACCTTC.

CDR3 loop: CSVEEIIWGYTF. CDR3 nucleotides: TGCAGCGTTGAGGAGATCATATGGGGCTACACCTTC. The chain uses TRBV29-1 and TRBJ1-2; D gene unclear. With 3 bases removed from V and 8 bases from J, the gap between germline ends came to 13 bases. In germline, CDR1 is SQVTM, CDR2 ANQGSEA. CDR3 length equals 12 residues.

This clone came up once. The CDR3 reads CASSLTSGGAYEQYF. The CDR3 bases are TGTGCCAGCAGCCTGACTAGCGGGGGGGCCTACGAGCAGTACTTC. This chain links TRBV7-9 with TRBJ2-7; TRBD2 aligns across 14 bases. J was trimmed by 2 bases and V by 5 bases; bases with no gene match: 2. From germline, CDR1 is SEHNR and CDR2 FQNEAQ (reference sequence). The CDR3 has 15 amino acids.

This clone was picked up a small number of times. The CDR3 region is CASSLLPAGAGELFF. The CDR3, as DNA: TGTGCCAGCAGCCTCCTCCCTGCTGGGGCCGGGGAGCTGTTTTTT. V and J are TRBV4-2 and TRBJ2-2; D gene unclear. The CDR3 totals 15 residues. V lost 4 bases and J 6 bases, leaving 15 bases between the germline ends. CDR1 and CDR2 (germline): LGHNA, YNFKEQ.

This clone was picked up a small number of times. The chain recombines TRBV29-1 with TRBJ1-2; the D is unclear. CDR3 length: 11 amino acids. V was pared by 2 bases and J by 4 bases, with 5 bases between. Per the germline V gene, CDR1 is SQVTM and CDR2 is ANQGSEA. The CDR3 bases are TGCAGCGTTGAAACTGCCTATGGCTACACCTTC. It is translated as CSVETAYGYTF.

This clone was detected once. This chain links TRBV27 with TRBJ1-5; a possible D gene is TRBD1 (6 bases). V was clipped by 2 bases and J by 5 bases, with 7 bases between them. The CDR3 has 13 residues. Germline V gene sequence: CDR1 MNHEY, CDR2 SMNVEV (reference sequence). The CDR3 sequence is CASSLKGDQPQHF. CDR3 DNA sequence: TGTGCCAGCAGTTTAAAGGGGGATCAGCCCCAGCATTTT.

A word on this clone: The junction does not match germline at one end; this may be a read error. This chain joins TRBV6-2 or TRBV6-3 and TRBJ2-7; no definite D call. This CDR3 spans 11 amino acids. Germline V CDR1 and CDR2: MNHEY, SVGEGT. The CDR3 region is CASSDSYEQYF. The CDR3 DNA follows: TGTGCCAGCAGTGACTCCTACGAGCAGTACTTC.

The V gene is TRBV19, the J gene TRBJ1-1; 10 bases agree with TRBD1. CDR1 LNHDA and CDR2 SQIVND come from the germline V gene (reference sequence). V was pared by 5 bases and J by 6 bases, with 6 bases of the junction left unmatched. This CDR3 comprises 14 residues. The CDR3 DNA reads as TGTGCCAGTAGTGTGGACAGGGGGGTCGCTGAAGCTTTCTTT. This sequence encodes CASSVDRGVAEAFF.

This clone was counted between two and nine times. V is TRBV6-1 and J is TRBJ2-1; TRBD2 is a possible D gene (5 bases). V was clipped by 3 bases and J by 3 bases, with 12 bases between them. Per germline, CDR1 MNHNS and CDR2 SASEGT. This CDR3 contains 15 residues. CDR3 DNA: TGTGCCAGCAGTGACGGGCTAGAGGGCTACAATGAGCAGTTCTTC. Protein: CASSDGLEGYNEQFF.

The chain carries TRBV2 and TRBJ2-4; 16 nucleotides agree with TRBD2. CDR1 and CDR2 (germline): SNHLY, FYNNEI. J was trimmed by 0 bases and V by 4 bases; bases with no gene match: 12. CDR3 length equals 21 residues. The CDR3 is CASSALPGLAGGSIAKNIQYF. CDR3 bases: TGTGCCAGCAGTGCTCTCCCGGGACTAGCGGGGGGGAGTATAGCCAAAAACATTCAGTACTTC.

Here the CDR3 reads CAILAPSGNTIYF. Written as DNA, the CDR3 is TGTGCCATCCTGGCGCCCTCTGGAAACACCATATATTTT. V usage is TRBV10-3 and J usage is TRBJ1-3, with D hard to call. CDR1 and CDR2 (germline): ENHRY, SYGVKD. The V end lost 8 bases, the J end lost 0 bases, and 8 bases lay between the germline ends. The CDR3 has 13 residues.

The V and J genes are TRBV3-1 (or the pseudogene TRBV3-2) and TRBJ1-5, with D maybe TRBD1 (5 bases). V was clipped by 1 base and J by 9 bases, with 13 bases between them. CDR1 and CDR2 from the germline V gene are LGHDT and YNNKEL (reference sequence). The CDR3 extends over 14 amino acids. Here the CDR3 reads CASSQGDKGTPQHF. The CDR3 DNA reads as TGTGCCAGCAGCCAAGGAGACAAAGGGACGCCCCAGCATTTT.

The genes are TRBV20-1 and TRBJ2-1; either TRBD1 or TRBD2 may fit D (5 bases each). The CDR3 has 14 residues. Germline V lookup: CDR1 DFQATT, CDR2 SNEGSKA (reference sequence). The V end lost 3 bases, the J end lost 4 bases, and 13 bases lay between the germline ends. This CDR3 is CSASEGKGYNEQFF. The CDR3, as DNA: TGCAGTGCTAGTGAGGGGAAGGGGTACAATGAGCAGTTCTTC.

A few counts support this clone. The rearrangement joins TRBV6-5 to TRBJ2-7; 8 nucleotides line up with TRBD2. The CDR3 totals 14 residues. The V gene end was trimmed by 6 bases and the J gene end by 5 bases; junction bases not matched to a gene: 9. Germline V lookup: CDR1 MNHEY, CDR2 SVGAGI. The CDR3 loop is CASRTAGGRDEQYF. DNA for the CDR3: TGTGCCAGCAGAACCGCGGGGGGCAGAGACGAGCAGTACTTC.